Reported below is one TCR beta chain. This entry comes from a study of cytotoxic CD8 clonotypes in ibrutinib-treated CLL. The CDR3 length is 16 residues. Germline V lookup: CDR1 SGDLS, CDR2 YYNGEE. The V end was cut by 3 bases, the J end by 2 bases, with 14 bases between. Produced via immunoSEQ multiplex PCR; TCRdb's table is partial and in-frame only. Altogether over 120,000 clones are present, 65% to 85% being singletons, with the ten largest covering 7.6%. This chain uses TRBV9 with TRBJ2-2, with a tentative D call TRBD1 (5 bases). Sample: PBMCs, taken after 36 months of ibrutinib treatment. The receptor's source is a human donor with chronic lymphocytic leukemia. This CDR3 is CASSDPPWTNTGELFF. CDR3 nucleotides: TGTGCCAGCAGCGATCCCCCTTGGACAAACACCGGGGAGCTGTTTTTT.